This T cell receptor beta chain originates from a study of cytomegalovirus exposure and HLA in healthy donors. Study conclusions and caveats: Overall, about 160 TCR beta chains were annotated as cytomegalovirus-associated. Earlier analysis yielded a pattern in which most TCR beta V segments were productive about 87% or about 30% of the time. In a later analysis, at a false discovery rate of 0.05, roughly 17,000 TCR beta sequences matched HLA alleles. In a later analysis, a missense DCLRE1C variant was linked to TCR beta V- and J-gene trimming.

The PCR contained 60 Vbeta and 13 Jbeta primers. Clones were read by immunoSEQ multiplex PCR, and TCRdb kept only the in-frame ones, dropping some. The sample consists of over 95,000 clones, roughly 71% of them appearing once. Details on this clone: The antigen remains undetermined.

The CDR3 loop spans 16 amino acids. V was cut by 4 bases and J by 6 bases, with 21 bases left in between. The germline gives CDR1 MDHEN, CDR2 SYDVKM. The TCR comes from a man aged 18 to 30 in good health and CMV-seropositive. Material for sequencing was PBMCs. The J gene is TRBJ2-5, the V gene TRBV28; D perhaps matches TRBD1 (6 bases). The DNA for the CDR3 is TGTGCCAGCAGTTCCTCGGGCCCCGGGACACTACAGACCCAGTACTTC. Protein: CASSSSGPGTLQTQYF.